Listed below are T cell receptor beta chains from one sample, sequenced in a study of T cell responses to AZD1222 COVID-19 vaccine. TCRdb's copy holds only in-frame clones and misses some; the assay was immunoSEQ multiplex PCR. The repertoire holds some 130,000 clones, with about 90% as singletons. The sample in question was peripheral blood, obtained on day 0 of AZD1222 vaccination. All receptors derive from an adult in good health. CDR3s include the opening cysteine and the closing phenylalanine or tryptophan. The D gene is left open where the match is weak. Some rows have no size entry. The others give once, few or many, or a class for an expanded clone.

TRBJ1-2	.	TRBV18	.	CASSPTPQVVYGYTF	TGTGCCAGCTCACCGACGCCCCAGGTAGTCTATGGCTACACCTTC
TRBJ2-5	.	TRBV11-2	.	CASKGETQYF	TGTGCCAGCAAAGGAGAGACCCAGTACTTC
TRBJ2-3	TRBD2	TRBV9	.	CASSKRTSGMGTDTQYF	TGTGCCAGCAGCAAAAGGACTAGCGGGATGGGCACAGATACGCAGTATTTT
TRBJ1-4	.	TRBV28	.	CASSSRTATNEKLFF	TGTGCCAGCAGTTCTAGGACGGCAACTAATGAAAAACTGTTTTTT
TRBJ1-1	.	TRBV20-1	.	CSARGAEAFF	TGCAGTGCTAGAGGCGCTGAAGCTTTCTTT
TRBJ1-1	.	TRBV5-1	.	CASSLGAANTEAFF	TGCGCCAGCAGCTTGGGGGCCGCGAACACTGAAGCTTTCTTT
TRBJ2-1	TRBD2	TRBV7-6	.	CASSLEASGARNEQFF	TGTGCCAGCAGCTTAGAGGCTAGCGGGGCCCGTAATGAGCAGTTCTTC
TRBJ1-3	.	TRBV19	few	CASSIGPSSGNTIYF	TGTGCCAGTAGTATAGGACCGAGCTCTGGAAACACCATATATTTT
TRBJ2-2	.	TRBV9	.	CASNTRVRGGELFF	TGTGCCAGCAACACCAGAGTTCGGGGCGGGGAGCTGTTTTTT
TRBJ1-2	TRBD1	TRBV28	.	CASRPGQGWHGYTF	TGTGCCAGCAGACCGGGACAGGGTTGGCATGGCTACACCTTC
TRBJ1-2	.	TRBV29-1	.	CSVVPMGGYGYTF	TGCAGCGTTGTACCAATGGGAGGATATGGCTACACCTTC